These 10 T cell receptor beta chains originate from one sample sequenced in a study of T cell repertoires in cytomegalovirus infection. The antigens of these receptors remain unknown. TCRdb recomputed calls from the reads with MiXCR, one row per CDR3 protein. Altogether about 920,000 distinct CDR3 sequences are present, 30% to 40% being singletons, with the ten largest covering about an eighth. The source material was cultured CD8+ T cells from PBMCs, sampled from culture after CMV antigen stimulation. The receptors here all came from a human donor in good health (CMV status not recorded). Some clones in this sample may be carry-over from other donors' samples.

The genes are TRBV7-9 and TRBJ2-1; possible D gene TRBD2, 7 bases. Germline V CDR1 and CDR2: SEHNR, FQNEAQ (reference sequence). The CDR3 is 17 residues long. Trimming cost V 5 bases and J 5 bases, with 22 bases left between them. CDR3 protein: CASSPPLGGGPDNEQFF. The DNA of the CDR3 is TGTGCCAGCAGCCCCCCTTTGGGGGGGGGCCCCGACAATGAGCAGTTCTTC. The full variable domain, with the rest looked up from reference TRBV7-9 and TRBJ2-1, is DTGVSQNPRHKITKRGQNVTFRCDPISEHNRLYWYRQTLGQGPEFLTYFQNEAQLEKSRLLSDRFSAERPKGSFSTLEIQRTEQGDSAMYLCASSPPLGGGPDNEQFFGPGTRLTVL.

The V gene is TRBV7-9, the J gene TRBJ1-3, with D perhaps TRBD1 (5 bases). V lost 5 bases, J lost 0 bases, and 11 bases lay in between. Germline loops: CDR1 SEHNR, CDR2 FQNEAQ (reference sequence). This CDR3 has 15 residues. The CDR3 coding sequence is TGTGCCAGCAGCCGCGCGGACACCTCTGGAAACACCATATATTTT. Its protein product is CASSRADTSGNTIYF.

A few counts support this clonotype. This chain connects TRBV24-1 to TRBJ2-5, with 9 bases that match TRBD1. This CDR3 spans 16 amino acids. Germline V lookup: CDR1 KGHDR, CDR2 SFDVKD. V lost 4 bases and J lost 4; bases outside the gene matches: 9. Here the CDR3 reads CATSDHRGQGPETQYF. The CDR3 DNA is TGTGCCACCAGTGACCACAGAGGACAGGGGCCAGAGACCCAGTACTTC.

This clonotype has a handful of counts. The chain recombines TRBV7-9 with TRBJ1-1; D is unresolved. This CDR3 is built from 11 residues. CDR1 and CDR2 from the germline V gene are SEHNR and FQNEAQ (reference sequence). Trimming pared 0 bases from V and 10 bases from J, leaving 6 bases between. CDR3 sequence: CASSLALGAFF. The CDR3 DNA sequence: TGTGCCAGCAGCTTAGCGTTGGGAGCTTTCTTT.

The CDR3 sequence: CAISEREGSLLGQYF. In DNA, the CDR3 is TGTGCCATCAGTGAGAGGGAGGGCAGCCTCTTGGGGCAGTACTTC. This rearrangement joins TRBV10-3 to TRBJ2-7; 7 bases are a match to TRBD2. V dropped 2 bases and J dropped 9; count of bases not matched to a gene: 13. The CDR3 length is 15 residues. Germline values: CDR1 ENHRY, CDR2 SYGVKD.

This clonotype has only a few counts. V and J are TRBV12-3 or TRBV12-4 and TRBJ2-1, with 7 positions matching TRBD2. With V trimmed by 7 bases and J by 2 bases, 5 bases remained unmatched. The CDR3 loop spans 14 amino acids. The CDR3 nucleotides are TGTGCCAGCACCAACAGCGGGGCCTACAATGAGCAGTTCTTC. Protein: CASTNSGAYNEQFF.

The sample holds a few counts of this clonotype. This sequence joins TRBV2 and TRBJ2-7; D is uncertain. CDR1 and CDR2 from the germline V gene are SNHLY and FYNNEI. The CDR3 loop spans 13 amino acids. V was trimmed by 5 bases and J by 6 bases, leaving 14 bases between them. CDR3 region: CASSRPTAVEQYF. CDR3 bases: TGTGCCAGCAGTCGCCCCACAGCCGTCGAGCAGTACTTC. Full variable domain (rest looked up from reference TRBV2 and TRBJ2-7): EPEVTQTPSHQVTQMGQEVILRCVPISNHLYFYWYRQILGQKVEFLVSFYNNEISEKSEIFDDQFSVERPDGSNFTLKIRSTKLEDSAMYFCASSRPTAVEQYFGPGTRLTVT.

A few counts support this clonotype. The rearrangement links TRBV6-5 to TRBJ2-7; D is perhaps TRBD2 (6 bases). The germline V gene encodes CDR1 MNHEY and CDR2 SVGAGI. CDR3 length: 17 residues. Trimming took 5 bases from V and 1 from J, leaving 21 bases between them. CDR3 protein: CASSLTRGRGNSYEQYF. CDR3 DNA sequence: TGTGCCAGCAGTCTAACTCGCGGACGGGGGAATTCCTACGAGCAGTACTTC.

This clonotype was observed at least ten times. This CDR3 is CASSSSGSGAKNIQYF. The CDR3 nucleotides read TGTGCCAGCAGTTCCTCAGGGTCGGGGGCCAAAAACATTCAGTACTTC. This chain connects TRBV12-3 or TRBV12-4 to TRBJ2-4; D tentatively fits TRBD1 or TRBD2 (5 bases each). Trimming shortened V by 4 bases and J by 1 base, and 14 bases separated the two germline ends. The CDR3 length is 16 residues.

The rearrangement uses TRBV9 and TRBJ2-7, with TRBD1 matching over 7 bases. The germline gives CDR1 SGDLS, CDR2 YYNGEE. Losses at the gene ends were 0 bases for V and 0 bases for J; bases not matched to a gene: 3. This CDR3 region has 15 residues. CDR3 DNA sequence: TGTGCCAGCAGCGTAGCCGGGACAGCCTCCTACGAGCAGTACTTC. It encodes CASSVAGTASYEQYF.